Below are 3 T cell receptor beta chains sequenced from a single sample in a study of cytomegalovirus exposure and HLA in healthy donors. Amplification used 60 Vbeta primers and 13 Jbeta primers. Sequenced by immunoSEQ multiplex PCR; TCRdb stores in-frame clones only, minus some. This sample carries 150,000 or so clones, around three quarters of them seen once, and the ten largest clones take approximately 4.5%. The sequenced material came from PBMCs. Every receptor here comes from a male donor in good health and CMV-seropositive.

V gene TRBV28 combines with J gene TRBJ2-7, with 9 bases identical to TRBD2. The V gene end was trimmed by 10 bases and the J gene end by 2 bases; junction bases not matched to a gene: 3. Germline V CDR1 and CDR2: MDHEN, SYDVKM. The CDR3 has 12 residues. CDR3 sequence: CATGGGAYEQYF. CDR3 DNA sequence: TGTGCCACCGGCGGGGGGGCCTACGAGCAGTACTTC.

The gene calls are TRBV14 and TRBJ1-5, with D unclear. The V and J ends lost 0 bases and 9 bases respectively, with 6 bases between them. Per germline, CDR1 SGHDN and CDR2 FVKESK. The CDR3 runs 12 residues. CDR3 sequence: CASSQEAGPQHF. DNA of the CDR3: TGTGCCAGCAGCCAAGAGGCGGGGCCCCAGCATTTT.

The rearrangement links TRBV15 to TRBJ1-5; D call uncertain. The germline V gene has CDR1 LNHNV and CDR2 YYDKDF (reference sequence). V was trimmed by 0 bases and J by 10 bases, leaving 10 bases between them. This CDR3 is built from 13 residues. The chain's CDR3 is CATSRDFGEPQHF. CDR3 in DNA: TGTGCCACCAGCAGAGATTTCGGGGAACCCCAGCATTTT.